Below are 27 T cell receptor beta chains sequenced from a single sample in a study of regulatory T cells in long-lasting Graves disease. Time point of the sample: newly diagnosed GD, antithyroid drugs for less than 3 months. PBMC-derived RNA was used for the TCR library. The authors built TCR beta libraries using iRepertoire HTBI primers and Arm-PCR of CDR3 regions. TCRdb processed the multiplex PCR reads anew with MiXCR; each CDR3 protein has one entry. The sample includes hundreds of thousands of distinct CDR3 sequences, 15% to 20% seen only once; the top ten take approximately 25%. This same sample was also part of a study on T cells in Graves' hyperthyroidism and ophthalmopathy.

Sample: peripheral blood mononuclear cells (PBMCs), taken at new diagnosis, from a patient treated with antithyroid drugs. Source of these receptors: a woman in her forties or fifties with Graves disease.

The sample holds many counts of this clonotype. The chain couples TRBV6-5 to TRBJ2-7, with TRBD1 matching 8 bases. V was clipped by 0 bases and J by 2 bases; unmatched bases: 12. Germline V gives CDR1 MNHEY, CDR2 SVGAGI. CDR3 size: 18 residues. The CDR3 loop reads CASSYSTRTGTYPYEQYF. The DNA for the CDR3 is TGTGCCAGCAGTTACTCGACTCGGACAGGGACCTATCCCTACGAGCAGTACTTC.

This clonotype was seen repeatedly, ten times or more. The rearrangement uses TRBV24-1 and TRBJ1-2; 11 bases are a match to TRBD1. V lost 4 bases and J lost 1; bases outside the gene matches: 7. CDR1 and CDR2 (germline): KGHDR, SFDVKD. This CDR3 is 17 amino acids long. For the CDR3, the DNA is TGTGCCACCAGTGACGGACAGGGGGCTTCCAGTAACTATGGCTACACCTTC. This translates into CATSDGQGASSNYGYTF.

This clonotype came up a few times. The V gene is TRBV11-1, the J gene TRBJ2-2; perhaps TRBD2 as D (7 bases). The germline V gene encodes CDR1 SGHAT and CDR2 FQDESV (reference sequence). The CDR3 has 17 amino acids. V lost 4 bases to trimming and J lost 3 bases, with 18 bases between them. CDR3 DNA sequence: TGTGCCAGCAGCTCAGAAGGGGGGGGGCCGGACACCGGGGAGCTGTTTTTT. Its protein product is CASSSEGGGPDTGELFF. Supplemented by reference TRBV11-1 and TRBJ2-2, the full variable domain reads EAEVAQSPRYKITEKSQAVAFWCDPISGHATLYWYRQILGQGPELLVQFQDESVVDDSQLPKDRFSAERLKGVDSTLKIQPAELGDSAMYLCASSSEGGGPDTGELFFGEGSRLTVL.

This clonotype was recorded a few times. The chain employs TRBV6-5 and TRBJ1-5, with 8 positions matching TRBD1. The trim removed 2 bases at V and 7 bases at J, leaving 10 bases unmatched. CDR1 MNHEY and CDR2 SVGAGI come from the germline V gene. The CDR3 contains 16 residues. The CDR3 sequence is CASSYRRDRGGQPQHF. CDR3 DNA: TGTGCCAGCAGTTACAGACGAGACAGGGGTGGCCAGCCCCAGCATTTT.

J is TRBJ2-3 and V is TRBV14; 7 nucleotides agree with TRBD2. Germline lookup yields CDR1 SGHDN and CDR2 FVKESK. The J segment lost 4 bases and the V segment lost 0 bases, leaving 4 bases of the junction unmatched. The CDR3 consists of 15 residues. The CDR3 sequence: CASSQDWEGPDTQYF. CDR3 DNA sequence: TGTGCCAGCAGCCAAGATTGGGAGGGACCAGATACGCAGTATTTT.

Ten or more counts support this clonotype. The chain combines TRBV11-2 with TRBJ1-2; perhaps TRBD1 as D (5 bases). Germline V gene lookup returns CDR1 SGHAT and CDR2 FQNNGV. The CDR3 runs 16 residues. V was clipped by 2 bases and J by 0 bases, with 13 bases between them. The CDR3 reads CASSLIRAGANYGYTF. The CDR3 bases are TGTGCCAGCAGCTTAATCAGGGCAGGAGCTAACTATGGCTACACCTTC.

This clonotype was detected a few times. This rearrangement joins TRBV4-1 to TRBJ1-2, with D perhaps matching TRBD1 (6 bases). CDR1 MGHRA and CDR2 YSYEKL come from the germline V gene. Trimming took off 1 base at V and 5 bases at J, with 17 bases between the two ends. The CDR3 consists of 16 residues. DNA for the CDR3: TGCGCCAGCAGCCAAGTCCAGGGGCCTTCCGATTATGGCTACACCTTC. Protein: CASSQVQGPSDYGYTF.

This clonotype was seen ten or more times. CDR3 nucleotides: TGTGCCAGCAGGCCTACAGGGGGAGGTGGCTACACCTTC. Residues: CASRPTGGGGYTF. The chain has TRBV2 and TRBJ1-2; TRBD1 aligns across 8 bases. The V gene's germline CDR1 is SNHLY and CDR2 FYNNEI. The CDR3 sequence is 13 residues long. With V trimmed by 6 bases and J by 7 bases, 7 bases remained unmatched.

This chain joins TRBV5-6 and TRBJ2-5; the D is unclear. The V end was cut by 1 base, the J end by 3 bases, with 16 bases between. Germline lookup yields CDR1 SGHDT and CDR2 YYEEEE. The CDR3 runs 16 residues. The CDR3 bases are TGTGCCAGCAGCTTGAAGGTTCAGTCCCGTGAAGAGACCCAGTACTTC. The encoded protein is CASSLKVQSREETQYF.

This clonotype showed up just a few times. This rearrangement joins TRBV6-1 to TRBJ1-1, with a possible D match to TRBD1 (5 bases). Germline V gene sequence: CDR1 MNHNS, CDR2 SASEGT. The germline V and J ends were trimmed by 8 bases and 1 base, with 14 bases remaining between them. The length of the CDR3 is 14 residues. CDR3 nucleotide sequence: TGTGCCAGCCGGCCCGGACACCCGAACACTGAAGCTTTCTTT. It codes for CASRPGHPNTEAFF.

This clonotype was picked up many times. The chain recombines TRBV20-1 with TRBJ2-3, with no clear D. The germline CDR1 and CDR2 sequences are DFQATT and SNEGSKA (reference sequence). Trimming cost V 3 bases and J 3 bases, with 7 bases left between them. The CDR3 is 12 residues long. The CDR3 sequence is CSASLGTDTQYF. The CDR3 DNA sequence: TGCAGTGCTAGTTTGGGAACAGATACGCAGTATTTT.

This clonotype has a count of ten or more. The gene calls are TRBV2 and TRBJ1-5, with unresolved D. The CDR3 covers 14 residues. Germline CDR1 reads SNHLY; CDR2 reads FYNNEI. V lost 8 bases to trimming and J lost 0 bases, with 11 bases between them. The CDR3 sequence: CASDRGHSNQPQHF. In nucleotides, the CDR3 is TGTGCCAGCGATAGAGGTCATAGCAATCAGCCCCAGCATTTT.

The sample holds a few counts of this clonotype. V gene TRBV4-1 combines with J gene TRBJ2-3; D gene uncertain. The V end lost 0 bases, the J end lost 5 bases, and 6 bases lay between the germline ends. The V gene's germline CDR1 is MGHRA and CDR2 YSYEKL. CDR3 length: 13 residues. CDR3 in amino acids: CASSQEFIDTQYF. CDR3 in DNA: TGCGCCAGCAGCCAAGAGTTCATAGATACGCAGTATTTT.

The V and J genes are TRBV9 and TRBJ2-2; TRBD2 matches 7 bases. CDR1 is SGDLS and CDR2 is YYNGEE in the germline V gene. V gave up 2 bases and J gave up 5 bases; unmatched junction bases: 6. The CDR3 consists of 15 residues. The DNA of the CDR3 is TGTGCCAGCAGCGTTGCAGCGGGGTTTACCGGGGAGCTGTTTTTT. Amino acids: CASSVAAGFTGELFF.

About this clonotype: A read error may explain this, as a much larger clone is one base away. This chain links TRBV5-6 with TRBJ2-7; weak D call: TRBD2 (7 bases). CDR1 is SGHDT, CDR2 YYEEEE, per germline. This CDR3 region has 16 residues. Trimming shortened V by 3 bases and J by 2 bases, and 18 bases separated the two germline ends. The CDR3 protein is CASSSPARGAPYEQYF. In DNA, the CDR3 is TGTGCCAGCAGCTCACCCGCCCGGGGGGCCCCCTACGAGCAGTACTTC. The whole variable domain, filled in from reference TRBV5-6 and TRBJ2-7, reads DAGVTQSPTHLIKTRGQQVTLRCSPKSGHDTVSWYQQALGQGPQFIFQYYEEEERQRGNFPDRFSGHQFPNYSSELNVNALLLGDSALYLCASSSPARGAPYEQYFGPGTRLTVT.

This clonotype was seen repeatedly, ten times or more. The rearrangement links TRBV7-2 to TRBJ1-1; D gene uncertain. This CDR3 comprises 13 residues. The V gene lost 3 bases and the J gene lost 4 bases, with 9 bases spanning the gap. The germline V gene has CDR1 SGHTA and CDR2 FQGNSA. CDR3 DNA: TGTGCCAGCAGCTTCCGGTTCGCCACTGAAGCTTTCTTT. It specifies CASSFRFATEAFF.

This clonotype was found a few times. V and J are TRBV7-9 and TRBJ2-7; no clear D. CDR3 size: 12 residues. Germline values: CDR1 SEHNR, CDR2 FQNEAQ (reference sequence). The V end was cut by 7 bases, the J end by 1 base, with 8 bases between. In DNA form, the CDR3 reads TGTGCCAGCATGGGCAGTTCCTACGAGCAGTACTTC. Translation gives CASMGSSYEQYF.

This clonotype was detected ten times or more. The rearrangement links TRBV11-2 to TRBJ1-2; 10 bases fit TRBD1. The J segment lost 8 bases and the V segment lost 4 bases, leaving 4 bases of the junction unmatched. This CDR3 contains 13 residues. Germline assignment: CDR1 SGHAT and CDR2 FQNNGV. CDR3 DNA sequence: TGTGCCAGCAGCTCCCGGGACAGGGGAGGCTACACCTTC. Protein: CASSSRDRGGYTF.

The chain couples TRBV7-6 to TRBJ2-2; tentatively, D is TRBD2 (6 bases). V was trimmed by 2 bases and J by 2 bases, leaving 9 bases between them. CDR1 SGHVS and CDR2 FNYEAQ come from the germline V gene. The CDR3 is made up of 15 amino acids. The CDR3 DNA follows: TGTGCCAGCAGCTTAATCGGGGGAAACACCGGGGAGCTGTTTTTT. It is translated as CASSLIGGNTGELFF.

Regarding this clonotype: A much more abundant neighbour one base away suggests this may be a read error. Here the CDR3 reads CASSQAGTGIERLFF. CDR3 DNA sequence: TGTGCCAGCAGTCAGGCCGGGACAGGGATTGAAAGACTGTTTTTT. V gene TRBV2 combines with J gene TRBJ1-4; TRBD1 aligns across 9 bases. CDR1 is SNHLY, CDR2 FYNNEI, per germline. The CDR3 consists of 15 residues. The entire variable domain, with the rest obtained from reference TRBV2 and TRBJ1-4, is as follows: EPEVTQTPSHQVTQMGQEVILRCVPISNHLYFYWYRQILGQKVEFLVSFYNNEISEKSEIFDDQFSVERPDGSNFTLKIRSTKLEDSAMYFCASSQAGTGIERLFFGSGTQLSVL.

The rearrangement uses TRBV20-1 and TRBJ2-7; no clear D gene. Trimming took 5 bases from V and 6 from J, leaving 17 bases between them. This CDR3 contains 13 residues. Germline V gene lookup returns CDR1 DFQATT and CDR2 SNEGSKA (reference sequence). This CDR3 reads CSAASTAHAEQYF. The CDR3 nucleotides are TGCAGTGCTGCATCGACCGCGCATGCCGAGCAGTACTTC.

In this sample, this clonotype turned up many times. The genes are TRBV12-3 or TRBV12-4 and TRBJ1-5, with TRBD1 identical over 7 bases. CDR3 length: 12 residues. Trimming cost V 6 bases and J 7 bases; bases outside gene matches: 3. The CDR3, as DNA: TGTGCCAGCAGATCGACAGGGCAGCCCCAGCATTTT. As protein: CASRSTGQPQHF.

This clonotype was recorded a few times. The chain links TRBV5-4 to TRBJ1-2; D might be TRBD1 (5 bases). This CDR3 spans 14 amino acids. Trimming cost V 3 bases and J 1 base, with 10 bases left between them. Germline V lookup: CDR1 SGHNT, CDR2 YYREEE (reference sequence). CDR3 sequence (DNA): TGTGCCAGCAGCTCGGGGGGGATTAACTATGGCTACACCTTC. This encodes CASSSGGINYGYTF.

The V and J genes are TRBV6-2 or TRBV6-3 and TRBJ2-7, with a possible D match to TRBD1 (5 bases). The germline V gene has CDR1 MNHEY and CDR2 SVGEGT. V was clipped by 0 bases and J by 5 bases, with 17 bases between them. The CDR3 has 16 residues. Here the CDR3 reads CASSYSRQLKGDEQYF. CDR3 coding DNA: TGTGCCAGCAGTTACTCGAGACAGCTCAAAGGCGACGAGCAGTACTTC.

This clonotype was seen repeatedly, ten times or more. The chain has TRBV5-6 and TRBJ2-7; TRBD1 is a possible D gene (5 bases). Trimming took off 7 bases at V and 2 bases at J, with 13 bases between the two ends. CDR1 is SGHDT, CDR2 YYEEEE, per germline. This CDR3 is 13 amino acids long. For the CDR3, the DNA is TGTGCCAGCGAAGGGCTGACAGCCTACGAGCAGTACTTC. It encodes CASEGLTAYEQYF.

This clonotype was counted at least ten times. The rearrangement uses TRBV6-1 and TRBJ2-7; D not certain. Germline V lookup: CDR1 MNHNS, CDR2 SASEGT. The CDR3 sequence is 13 residues long. V gave up 7 bases and J gave up 1 base, with 11 bases separating them. CDR3 protein: CASTRPGSYEQYF. The CDR3 nucleotides are TGTGCCAGCACCCGACCCGGGTCCTACGAGCAGTACTTC.

In its sample, this clonotype was seen many times. V is TRBV11-2 and J is TRBJ1-2; 10 bases align to TRBD1. The CDR3 is made up of 14 amino acids. Germline assignment: CDR1 SGHAT and CDR2 FQNNGV. V shed 5 bases and J 4 bases; nucleotides not matched to a gene: 4. The DNA of the CDR3 is TGTGCCAGCAGCCCGACAGGGGGCTTCTATGGCTACACCTTC. This codes for CASSPTGGFYGYTF.